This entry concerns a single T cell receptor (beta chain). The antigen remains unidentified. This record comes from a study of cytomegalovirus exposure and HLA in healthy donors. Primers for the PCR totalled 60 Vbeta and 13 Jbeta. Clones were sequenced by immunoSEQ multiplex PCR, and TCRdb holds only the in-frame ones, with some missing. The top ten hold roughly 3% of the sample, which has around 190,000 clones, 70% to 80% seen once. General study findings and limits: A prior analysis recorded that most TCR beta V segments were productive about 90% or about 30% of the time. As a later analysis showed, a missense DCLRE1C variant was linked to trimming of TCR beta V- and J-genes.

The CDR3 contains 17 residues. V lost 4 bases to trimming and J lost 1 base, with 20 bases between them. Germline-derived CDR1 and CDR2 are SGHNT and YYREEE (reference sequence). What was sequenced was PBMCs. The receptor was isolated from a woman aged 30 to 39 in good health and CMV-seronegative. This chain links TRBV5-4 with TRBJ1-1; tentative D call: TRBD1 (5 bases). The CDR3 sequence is CASSAFPAGTGNTEAFF. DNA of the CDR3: TGTGCCAGCAGCGCTTTCCCGGCGGGGACGGGGAACACTGAAGCTTTCTTT.